What follows are 14 T cell receptor beta chains derived from one specimen sequenced in a study of blood T cells in healthy people across ages. The authors ran a second PCR of roughly 6 to 12 cycles using a sample-barcoded 5' primer and a J-beta primer mix. Via MiXCR, TCRdb re-called the 5' RACE reads, giving one row per CDR3 protein. Among some 560,000 distinct CDR3 sequences listed, 27% were seen once. These data also featured in a second study, about T cells of mothers and their children.

Sequenced: blood. These receptors came from a boy aged 2 to 10 in good health.

The chain combines TRBV27 with TRBJ2-1; no reliable D call. The germline V and J ends were trimmed by 5 bases and 0 bases, with 11 bases remaining between them. This CDR3 is built from 15 residues. Germline lookup yields CDR1 MNHEY and CDR2 SMNVEV (reference sequence). The CDR3 sequence: CASSRLISSYNEQFF. The DNA of the CDR3 is TGTGCCAGCAGTCGACTGATAAGCTCCTACAATGAGCAGTTCTTC.

The V gene is TRBV19, the J gene TRBJ2-7; perhaps TRBD2 as D (6 bases). Germline V gene sequence: CDR1 LNHDA, CDR2 SQIVND (reference sequence). The CDR3 consists of 15 residues. Trimming removed 3 bases from V and 4 bases from J, with 16 bases in between. CDR3 sequence (DNA): TGTGCCAGTAGTATGGGAGGCGGATCTCGTTACGAGCAGTACTTC. Amino acids: CASSMGGGSRYEQYF.

The CDR3 region is CASRGQPYSNQPQHF. In DNA form, the CDR3 reads TGTGCCAGCCGTGGACAGCCCTATAGCAATCAGCCCCAGCATTTT. The chain recombines TRBV2 with TRBJ1-5, with TRBD1 as a possible D gene (6 bases). V was cut by 8 bases and J by 0 bases, with 14 bases left in between. The CDR3 length is 15 residues. Germline V gene lookup returns CDR1 SNHLY and CDR2 FYNNEI.

A few counts support this clonotype. The chain couples TRBV12-3 or TRBV12-4 to TRBJ2-3; TRBD2 might be the D (6 bases). Trimming stripped 2 bases from V and 0 bases from J, with 9 bases between. This CDR3 has 15 amino acids. The DNA of the CDR3 is TGTGCCAGCAGTTTACAAGGGACTAGCACAGATACGCAGTATTTT. The encoded protein is CASSLQGTSTDTQYF.

J is TRBJ2-3 and V is TRBV7-9; D not certain. The CDR3 sequence is 12 residues long. Trimming stripped 5 bases from V and 6 bases from J, with 9 bases between. From germline, CDR1 is SEHNR and CDR2 FQNEAQ (reference sequence). The CDR3, as DNA: TGTGCCAGCAGCCCCGTGAGGGATACGCAGTATTTT. Translated, it gives CASSPVRDTQYF. The complete variable domain, with remaining parts taken from reference TRBV7-9 and TRBJ2-3, reads DTGVSQNPRHKITKRGQNVTFRCDPISEHNRLYWYRQTLGQGPEFLTYFQNEAQLEKSRLLSDRFSAERPKGSFSTLEIQRTEQGDSAMYLCASSPVRDTQYFGPGTRLTVL.

This clonotype was seen only a few times. This chain joins TRBV20-1 and TRBJ2-5; 15 bases match TRBD2. Germline V gene data show CDR1 as DFQATT and CDR2 as SNEGSKA (reference sequence). The CDR3 is 15 amino acids. J was trimmed by 5 bases and V by 5 bases; bases with no gene match: 6. CDR3 in DNA: TGCAGTGCTTGGACTAGCGGGAGGGCCGGGGAGACCCAGTACTTC. This translates into CSAWTSGRAGETQYF.

The gene calls are TRBV29-1 and TRBJ2-1; 10 bases line up with TRBD2. Germline V gives CDR1 SQVTM, CDR2 ANQGSEA. The CDR3 runs 14 residues. Germline trimming cut 6 bases from V and 8 bases from J; bases unmatched to any gene: 10. CDR3 residues: CSVEKREGYDEQFF. DNA for the CDR3: TGCAGCGTCGAGAAGCGGGAGGGGTATGATGAGCAGTTCTTC.

The J gene is TRBJ2-1, the V gene TRBV29-1; D unclear. Trimming took 4 bases from V and 6 from J, leaving 7 bases between them. The CDR3 length is 11 residues. CDR1 SQVTM and CDR2 ANQGSEA come from the germline V gene. CDR3 region: CSVGAGNEQFF. CDR3 DNA: TGCAGCGTTGGGGCCGGCAATGAGCAGTTCTTC.

This clonotype turned up a few times. The chain joins TRBV6-1 to TRBJ2-7, with 13 bases matching TRBD2. From germline, CDR1 is MNHNS and CDR2 SASEGT. V was pared by 6 bases and J by 3 bases, with 14 bases of the junction left unmatched. CDR3 length equals 18 residues. Here the CDR3 DNA reads TGTGCCAGCAGCGGGACACCGGGACTAGCGGGACTGGGCTACGAGCAGTACTTC. This sequence encodes CASSGTPGLAGLGYEQYF.

V usage is TRBV15 and J usage is TRBJ2-7; a possible D gene is TRBD2 (6 bases). The germline gives CDR1 LNHNV, CDR2 YYDKDF (reference sequence). V lost 0 bases and J lost 3, with 12 bases in between. The length of the CDR3 is 15 residues. CDR3 sequence (DNA): TGTGCCACCAGCAGAGAAGGAGTTAGCGGCTACGAGCAGTACTTC. It codes for CATSREGVSGYEQYF.

The V gene is TRBV20-1, the J gene TRBJ2-3; 7 bases are shared with TRBD1. Germline V gene data show CDR1 as DFQATT and CDR2 as SNEGSKA (reference sequence). V dropped 0 bases and J dropped 4; count of bases not matched to a gene: 7. The CDR3 consists of 15 residues. The CDR3 DNA is TGCAGTGCTAGAGACCCCCGACAGGGAGCAGATACGCAGTATTTT. Its protein product is CSARDPRQGADTQYF.

The rearrangement uses TRBV30 and TRBJ2-1; tentative D call: TRBD2 (7 bases). The J call is in doubt because the DNA end fits TRBJ2-7 better. The CDR3 is made up of 12 amino acids. Germline V gene lookup returns CDR1 GTSNPN and CDR2 SVGIG (reference sequence). CDR3 sequence: CAWKGGLYEQYF. CDR3 DNA: TGTGCCTGGAAGGGGGGGCTCTACGAGCAGTACTTC.

Many counts were recorded for this clonotype. The chain links TRBV6-5 to TRBJ1-2, with D uncertain. V shed 5 bases and J shed 7 bases, with 14 bases lying between them. The CDR3 totals 13 residues. The germline gives CDR1 MNHEY, CDR2 SVGAGI. CDR3 sequence reads: CASSTLEGTGYTF. CDR3 DNA: TGTGCCAGCAGTACCCTAGAGGGTACTGGCTACACCTTC.

The chain joins TRBV19 to TRBJ1-1; D remains unclear. Germline V gene lookup returns CDR1 LNHDA and CDR2 SQIVND (reference sequence). Trimming pared 3 bases from V and 1 base from J, leaving 3 bases between. There are 12 residues in the CDR3. The CDR3 DNA reads as TGTGCCAGTAGTATTCAGAACACTGAAGCTTTCTTT. Its protein is CASSIQNTEAFF.